This TCR beta chain was profiled in a study of T cells after yellow fever vaccination. Study-wide results and caveats: A limited proportion of clonotypes was detected within both the CD4 and CD8 compartments. Booster samples showed a return of most primary-vaccination clones (roughly 96% CD4, 85% to 90% CD8). One caveat is that FACS-sorted repertoires could contain abundant clonotypes contaminating from the bulk population.

V lost 4 bases and J 1 base, leaving 11 bases between the germline ends. CDR1 and CDR2 (germline): MNHNS, SASEGT. This CDR3 contains 15 residues. This clonotype was picked up a small number of times. Its antigen is currently unknown. TCR cDNA, made by 5'RACE template switching, carried an added universal primer site and UMIs. Via MiXCR, TCRdb re-called the 5' RACE reads, giving one row per CDR3 protein. The data hold approximately 300,000 distinct CDR3 sequences, with 6.5% to 8.5% observed a single time. This sequence originates from a man between 18 and 29 years old who received the YFV17D yellow fever vaccine. Specimen: PBMCs, collected 45 days after the first yellow fever vaccination. The gene calls are TRBV6-1 and TRBJ2-1, with D uncertain. The CDR3 loop reads CASSGTMGSYNEQFF. For the CDR3, the DNA is TGTGCCAGCAGTGGGACCATGGGGTCCTACAATGAGCAGTTCTTC.